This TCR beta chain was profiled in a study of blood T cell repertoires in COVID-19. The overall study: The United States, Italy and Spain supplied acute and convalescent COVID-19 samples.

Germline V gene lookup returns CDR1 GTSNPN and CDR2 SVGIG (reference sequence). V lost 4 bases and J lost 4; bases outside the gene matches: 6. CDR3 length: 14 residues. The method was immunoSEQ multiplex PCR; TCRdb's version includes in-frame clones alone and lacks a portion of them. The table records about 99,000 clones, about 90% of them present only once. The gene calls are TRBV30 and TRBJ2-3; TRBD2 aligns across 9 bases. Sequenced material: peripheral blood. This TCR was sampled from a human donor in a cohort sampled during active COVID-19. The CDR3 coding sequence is TGTGCCTGGACTGCGGGGGGGCCGCCAGATACGCAGTATTTT. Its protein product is CAWTAGGPPDTQYF.